The 29 T cell receptor beta chains listed next were all sequenced from one sample in a study of metastatic and nonmetastatic thyroid tumors. Ahead of thyroid surgery, no patient had received treatment of any kind. TCRdb reanalyzed the PCR reads via MiXCR. The data contain 20,000 to 25,000 clones, approximately 22% of them singletons. Sequencing was carried out using tumor tissue. These TCRs come from a female donor with papillary thyroid cancer or a benign thyroid nodule (not recorded which). Some clones in this sample may be carry-over from other donors' samples.

This clone appeared a few times. V is TRBV12-3 or TRBV12-4 and J is TRBJ1-5, with 7 bases aligning to TRBD1. This CDR3 spans 12 amino acids. Trimming took 7 bases from V and 7 from J; bases not matched to a gene: 4. CDR3 nucleotides: TGTGCCAGCAACCCACAGGGGCAGCCCCAGCATTTT. This encodes CASNPQGQPQHF.

At least ten counts were recorded for this clone. For the CDR3, the DNA is TGTGCCAGCAGAGGACAGGCCAAAAACATTCAGTACTTC. The encoded protein is CASRGQAKNIQYF. The chain carries TRBV27 and TRBJ2-4; perhaps TRBD1 as D (6 bases). The V end was cut by 6 bases, the J end by 1 base, with 7 bases between. The CDR3 extends over 13 amino acids. CDR1 is MNHEY and CDR2 is SMNVEV in the germline V gene (reference sequence).

This clone was seen a few times. The chain recombines TRBV2 with TRBJ1-6; 7 bases match TRBD1. The CDR3 loop spans 13 amino acids. V gave up 8 bases and J gave up 5 bases; unmatched junction bases: 3. Germline V lookup: CDR1 SNHLY, CDR2 FYNNEI. The CDR3 here is CASQQGNNSPLHF. The CDR3 DNA sequence: TGTGCCAGCCAACAGGGGAATAATTCACCCCTCCACTTT.

This clone qualifies as medium-sized. The chain carries TRBV6-1 and TRBJ2-2, with TRBD2 matching over 8 bases. Germline CDR1 is MNHNS and CDR2 is SASEGT. V shed 6 bases and J 5 bases; nucleotides not matched to a gene: 11. The CDR3 has 16 residues. The CDR3 DNA sequence: TGTGCCAGCAGGTCCCGCGGGCGGGAGGAAACCGGGGAGCTGTTTTTT. This gives the protein CASRSRGREETGELFF.

This clone appeared many times. An end of the junction differs from the germline gene, which may be a read error. The sample carries other DNA sequences with the same CDR3. The chain employs TRBV6-2 or TRBV6-3 and TRBJ1-6; D not resolved. The CDR3 is 15 amino acids. In germline, CDR1 is MNHEY, CDR2 SVGEGT. The CDR3 DNA sequence: TGCGCCACCGGTGGGAGGTGGAGTGGTAATTCACCCCTCCACTTT. Translated: CATGGRWSGNSPLHF.

This clone showed up just a few times. The chain links TRBV28 to TRBJ2-7, with D tentatively TRBD1 or TRBD2 (5 bases each). V was pared by 4 bases and J by 3 bases, with 16 bases between. The CDR3 spans 15 residues. Germline CDR1 and CDR2: MDHEN and SYDVKM. The DNA of the CDR3 is TGTGCCAGCAGTTACTCCGGGGCTAGAGACTACGAGCAGTACTTC. Translation: CASSYSGARDYEQYF.

This clone was found a few times. The V gene is TRBV6-1, the J gene TRBJ1-2, with 9 bases aligning to TRBD1. CDR1 MNHNS and CDR2 SASEGT come from the germline V gene. J gave up 5 bases and V 0 bases, and 4 bases lay outside the gene matches. The CDR3 is 15 residues long. CDR3 loop: CASSEADGTGYGYTF. The CDR3, as DNA: TGTGCCAGCAGTGAAGCGGACGGGACAGGGTATGGCTACACCTTC.

This clone has just a few counts. The chain links TRBV6-2 or TRBV6-3 to TRBJ2-7; 7 nucleotides line up with TRBD2. This CDR3 spans 14 amino acids. Germline values: CDR1 MNHEY, CDR2 SVGEGT. With V trimmed by 8 bases and J by 13 bases, 20 bases remained unmatched. The DNA of the CDR3 is TGTGCCAGCCATGGACTAGGCCATACCTACGATCACTACTTC. Its translation is CASHGLGHTYDHYF.

Worth noting for this clone: Compared with germline, one end of the junction differs, possibly owing to a read error. This sequence joins TRBV6-4 and TRBJ2-2, with unresolved D. The V gene's germline CDR1 is MRHNA and CDR2 SNTAGT. This CDR3 spans 14 amino acids. CDR3 sequence reads: CAISVYWNTGELFF. CDR3 in DNA: TGTGCCATCAGTGTATACTGGAACACCGGGGAGCTGTTTTTT.

The CDR3 loop reads CSARGEQNSYEQYF. In DNA form, the CDR3 reads TGCAGTGCTAGAGGTGAACAGAACTCCTACGAGCAGTACTTC. This sequence joins TRBV20-1 and TRBJ2-7; unclear D gene. The V and J ends lost 1 base and 0 bases respectively, with 10 bases between them. The CDR3 contains 14 residues. Germline V lookup: CDR1 DFQATT, CDR2 SNEGSKA (reference sequence).

This clone was seen ten or more times. V is TRBV28 and J is TRBJ1-2; no reliable D call. This CDR3 is built from 14 residues. The V end was cut by 5 bases, the J end by 3 bases, with 13 bases between. The germline CDR1 and CDR2 sequences are MDHEN and SYDVKM. Here the CDR3 reads CASSGWQADYGYTF. DNA for the CDR3: TGTGCCAGCAGTGGGTGGCAGGCGGACTATGGCTACACCTTC.

This clone occurred a few times. This may stem from a read error, because a much larger clone lies one nucleotide away. This same CDR3 is encoded by further DNA sequences in the sample. This rearrangement joins TRBV28 to TRBJ1-2; no reliable D call. The CDR3 has 14 amino acids. Germline-derived CDR1 and CDR2 are MDHEN and SYDVKM. The DNA for the CDR3 is TGTGTCAGCACCGGAGCCCCAGGCTCCGGGGGCTACACCTTC. Translating gives CVSTGAPGSGGYTF.

This clone appeared many times. The V and J genes are TRBV25-1 and TRBJ2-1; D remains unclear. The CDR3 extends over 15 amino acids. The V gene's germline CDR1 is MGHDK and CDR2 SYGVNS. Trimming shortened V by 1 base and J by 5 bases, and 12 bases separated the two germline ends. The CDR3 region is CASSEWVGRDNEQFF. CDR3 nucleotides: TGTGCCAGCAGTGAATGGGTGGGAAGGGACAATGAGCAGTTCTTC.

This clone has at least ten counts. The chain has TRBV5-4 and TRBJ2-3; 14 bases map to TRBD2. With V trimmed by 0 bases and J by 6 bases, 0 bases remained unmatched. Germline V CDR1 and CDR2: SGHNT, YYREEE (reference sequence). The CDR3 spans 15 residues. CDR3 sequence: CASSLGTSGRDTQYF. In nucleotides, the CDR3 is TGTGCCAGCAGCTTGGGGACTAGCGGGAGGGATACGCAGTATTTT. The complete variable domain, with remaining parts taken from reference TRBV5-4 and TRBJ2-3, reads ETGVTQSPTHLIKTRGQQVTLRCSSQSGHNTVSWYQQALGQGPQFIFQYYREEENGRGNFPPRFSGLQFPNYSSELNVNALELDDSALYLCASSLGTSGRDTQYFGPGTRLTVL.

Sample share makes this clone medium-sized. The V and J genes are TRBV12-3 or TRBV12-4 and TRBJ2-3, with D tentatively TRBD1 (6 bases). CDR3 length: 16 amino acids. V lost 3 bases and J lost 1, with 14 bases in between. The CDR3 nucleotides read TGTGCCAGCAGTTTGGGCCCAGGGGCGGGCACAGATACGCAGTATTTT. Translated, it gives CASSLGPGAGTDTQYF.

This clone has only one observation. This sequence joins TRBV5-1 and TRBJ1-2; 9 bases match TRBD1. The germline gives CDR1 SGHRS, CDR2 YFSETQ. Trimming at V came to 4 bases and at J to 2 bases, leaving 6 bases not matched to a gene. The CDR3 spans 15 residues. The CDR3 bases are TGCGCCAGCAGCGGGGGACAGGGAGGGAACTATGGCTACACCTTC. Translating gives CASSGGQGGNYGYTF.

This clone is judged medium-sized. The rearrangement uses TRBV28 and TRBJ2-7; 10 bases match TRBD2. Germline values: CDR1 MDHEN, CDR2 SYDVKM. Germline trimming cut 6 bases from V and 2 bases from J; bases unmatched to any gene: 7. This CDR3 comprises 15 residues. This CDR3 reads CASSPGLAVTYEQYF. Written as DNA, the CDR3 is TGTGCCAGCAGCCCCGGACTAGCGGTCACCTACGAGCAGTACTTC.

This clone has at least ten counts. This chain uses TRBV19 with TRBJ2-1; D gene unclear. Germline CDR1 LNHDA, CDR2 SQIVND (reference sequence). The CDR3 covers 13 residues. V gave up 5 bases and J gave up 8 bases, with 13 bases separating them. CDR3 residues: CASSVMPGHEQFF. In DNA form, the CDR3 reads TGTGCCAGTAGTGTAATGCCGGGCCATGAGCAGTTCTTC.

Comments on this clone: This CDR3 fails to terminate in the conserved phenylalanine or tryptophan, so it likely reflects a read error. The chain links TRBV30 to TRBJ2-3; 8 nucleotides agree with TRBD2. The CDR3 is 13 residues long. The V gene end was trimmed by 5 bases and the J gene end by 5 bases; junction bases not matched to a gene: 6. Germline V lookup: CDR1 GTSNPN, CDR2 SVGIG (reference sequence). The CDR3 reads CAWWKAGVDTQYS. For the CDR3, the DNA is TGTGCCTGGTGGAAAGCGGGAGTAGATACGCAGTATTCT.

This clone is labeled medium-sized (0.01 to 0.1%). This rearrangement joins TRBV10-3 to TRBJ1-1; D ambiguous. Between the trimmed V and J ends, which lost 4 bases and 1 base, there was a span of 10 bases. This CDR3 has 14 amino acids. CDR1 is ENHRY and CDR2 is SYGVKD in the germline V gene. CDR3 amino acids: CAISGQWGNTEAFF. CDR3 nucleotides: TGTGCCATCAGTGGCCAGTGGGGGAACACTGAAGCTTTCTTT.

The V call is TRBV11-1, the J call TRBJ1-5; D not certain. The CDR3 is 14 amino acids. Germline V gene sequence: CDR1 SGHAT, CDR2 FQDESV (reference sequence). CDR3 nucleotides: TGTTCCGGCAGCCACCGATGCCCCAATCAGCCCCAGCATTTT. This gives the protein CSGSHRCPNQPQHF.

To note about this clone: Given a much more abundant clone one base away, this may be a read error. The rearrangement links TRBV24-1 to TRBJ2-7; the D is unclear. The germline V gene has CDR1 KGHDR and CDR2 SFDVKD. This CDR3 spans 14 amino acids. CDR3 DNA: TGTGCCGCCAGTGACTCCGGCCTAACCGTCGAGCAGTACTTC. Residues: CAASDSGLTVEQYF.

This clone was observed a handful of times. The junction departs from the called germline gene at one end, perhaps through a read error. The chain is built from TRBV20-1 and TRBJ1-2, with no clear D. CDR3 length: 14 amino acids. Germline-derived CDR1 and CDR2 are DFQATT and SNEGSKA (reference sequence). The chain's CDR3 is CSARAVQASYVYTF. CDR3 nucleotide sequence: TGCAGTGCTAGAGCGGTCCAGGCTTCCTATGTCTACACCTTC.

This chain connects TRBV7-3 to TRBJ2-3, with 10 bases fitting TRBD2. The CDR3 covers 17 residues. Germline values: CDR1 SGHTA, CDR2 FQGTGA. V lost 7 bases to trimming and J lost 1 base; unmatched junction nucleotides: 11. In nucleotides, the CDR3 is TGTGCCAGCATCCCCTCGGTAGGGACTAGCGGCACAGATACGCAGTATTTT. Residues: CASIPSVGTSGTDTQYF.

This clone is classed as medium-sized. The chain links TRBV6-2 or TRBV6-3 to TRBJ1-1, with D possibly TRBD1 on 5 matching bases. Germline V gene data show CDR1 as MNHEY and CDR2 as SVGEGT. The CDR3 runs 12 residues. V was shortened by 3 bases and J by 10 bases, with 12 bases between the two germline ends. The CDR3 loop is CASSYRWQGAFF. The CDR3 nucleotides read TGTGCCAGCAGTTATCGATGGCAGGGAGCTTTCTTT.

There are a few counts of this clone. The J gene is TRBJ1-3, the V gene TRBV18, with D perhaps matching TRBD1 (5 bases). Trimming stripped 1 base from V and 3 bases from J, with 10 bases between. The CDR3 spans 15 residues. The germline CDR1 and CDR2 sequences are KGHSH and LQKENI. The CDR3 nucleotides are TGTGCCAGCTCACCACGCCAGGGTGGTGGAAACACCATATATTTT. As protein: CASSPRQGGGNTIYF.

This clone was found a few times. The chain links TRBV6-2 or TRBV6-3 to TRBJ1-6; no clear D gene. Germline CDR1 MNHEY, CDR2 SVGEGT. The CDR3 has 15 residues. V was clipped by 6 bases and J by 4 bases, with 13 bases between them. CDR3 nucleotides: TGTGCCAGCAGATCGGCTGAAGGATATAATTCACCCCTCCACTTT. Translation: CASRSAEGYNSPLHF.

Notes on this clone: The DNA is left out, because the CDR3 cannot be placed on it with certainty; the CDR3 is given as TCRdb lists it. This chain links TRBV7-3 with TRBJ2-1; TRBD2 is the table's D call, not checked against the DNA. Germline-derived CDR1 and CDR2 are SGHTA and FQGTGA. The CDR3 numbers 17 amino acids, ends counted. CDR3 protein: CASSLTVSVASGSKEFF.

This clone was observed many times. V and J are TRBV10-1 and TRBJ2-1; tentatively, D is TRBD2 (5 bases). The germline V gene encodes CDR1 WNHNN and CDR2 SYGVQD (reference sequence). Trimming took 4 bases from V and 2 from J, leaving 12 bases between them. CDR3 size: 15 residues. The CDR3 DNA follows: TGCGCCAGCAGTGCCCGGGGTTCAGCCTACAATGAGCAGTTCTTC. This encodes CASSARGSAYNEQFF.